Listed below are T cell receptor beta chains from one sample, sequenced in a study of OX40 agonist ivuxolimab in advanced cancers. Here immunoSEQ multiplex PCR was the method, and the copy in TCRdb shows in-frame clones only, minus some. The sample holds some 86,000 clones, around 94% seen once. The material was CD4+ or CD8+ T cells sorted from blood, obtained in a trial of the OX40 agonist ivuxolimab. These receptors were obtained from an adult with an advanced solid tumor such as melanoma, head and neck, liver or kidney cancer. CDR3s include the opening cysteine and the closing phenylalanine or tryptophan. Each record gives: clone size, V gene, J gene, D gene, CDR3 DNA, CDR3 protein. The D gene is left open where the match is weak. Clone size is given for some rows only: seen once, a few or many times, or a class if the clone is expanded.

-,TRBV9,TRBJ2-1,TRBD2,TGTGCCAGCAGGGAAAGGGACTACGGGTCCAATGAGCAGTTCTTC,CASRERDYGSNEQFF
once,TRBV7-9,TRBJ2-3,TRBD2,TGTGCCAGCAGCTCCCTCCTAGCGGGAAGGACAGATACGCAGTATTTT,CASSSLLAGRTDTQYF
-,TRBV12-1,TRBJ2-7,-,TGTGCCAGCAGCTTACCGAAAAGCGGGAGCGACGAGCAGTACTTC,CASSLPKSGSDEQYF
-,TRBV27,TRBJ1-5,-,TGTGCCAGCGGGTGGGGGGGACGGAGTCAGCCCCAGCATTTT,CASGWGGRSQPQHF
-,TRBV28,TRBJ1-3,-,TGTGCCAGCAGACAGGGTCCCTTCTCTGGAAACACCATATATTTT,CASRQGPFSGNTIYF
-,TRBV30,TRBJ2-3,-,TGTGCCTGGAGTGTACTTGGCACAGATACGCAGTATTTT,CAWSVLGTDTQYF
once,TRBV7-9,TRBJ2-4,-,TGTGCCAGCAGCCCTCGGGGAGGAGCCAAAAACATTCAGTACTTC,CASSPRGGAKNIQYF
-,TRBV15,TRBJ2-2,-,TGTGCCACCAGCAGAGATGGAGGGGGGCACTTGGCCGGGGAGCTGTTTTTT,CATSRDGGGHLAGELFF
-,TRBV15,TRBJ2-1,-,TGTGCCACCAGCAGTTTAACAGGGTCCTACAATGAGCAGTTCTTC,CATSSLTGSYNEQFF
-,TRBV11-2,TRBJ2-7,-,TGTGCCAGCAGCTTAGGAGCCGGCCGTTACGAGCAGTACTTC,CASSLGAGRYEQYF
-,TRBV9,TRBJ1-1,TRBD1,TGTGCCAGCAGCGTTGGGGACAGCTTCACTGAAGCTTTCTTT,CASSVGDSFTEAFF
-,TRBV27,TRBJ2-2,-,TGTGCCAGCAGTCCCCGACAGGACACCGGGGAGCTGTTTTTT,CASSPRQDTGELFF
-,TRBV28,TRBJ1-3,-,TGTGCCAGCAGTTTAGACAGGAACTCTGGAAACACCATATATTTT,CASSLDRNSGNTIYF
few,TRBV28,TRBJ1-5,-,TGTGCCAGCAGTTTCTCTGTAAATCAGCCCCAGCATTTT,CASSFSVNQPQHF
once,TRBV28,TRBJ2-7,-,TGTGCCAGCAGTTCGTTTTACGAGCAGTACTTC,CASSSFYEQYF
-,TRBV6-1,TRBJ2-7,-,TGTGCCAGCAGTGAAGGTGGAGACTCCGTCGAGCAGTACTTC,CASSEGGDSVEQYF
-,TRBV28,TRBJ2-7,-,TGTGCCAGCACGCCGGGGAGCGTCGAGCAGTACTTC,CASTPGSVEQYF
-,TRBV4-3,TRBJ2-1,-,TGCGCCAGCAGCCAAGATCTAGTCAATGAGCAGTTCTTC,CASSQDLVNEQFF
-,TRBV4-1,TRBJ2-1,-,TGCGCCAGCAGCCAAGCGGGCGGGGGCGGGAAAGAGCAGTTCTTC,CASSQAGGGGKEQFF
-,TRBV19,TRBJ2-1,-,TGTGCCAGTAGTATATCCTTATCCTACAATGAGCAGTTCTTC,CASSISLSYNEQFF
-,TRBV7-8,TRBJ2-3,-,TGTGCCAGCAGCACACTCCGGGACACCCAGAGCACAGATACGCAGTATTTT,CASSTLRDTQSTDTQYF
-,TRBV7-8,TRBJ2-2,TRBD2,TGTGCCAGCAGCTTAGTGGGACTAGCGGAGGGGAGTACCGGGGAGCTGTTTTTT,CASSLVGLAEGSTGELFF
-,TRBV15,TRBJ2-1,TRBD2,TGTGCCACCAGCAGAGAACGGGGGGATGAGCAGTTCTTC,CATSRERGDEQFF
-,TRBV7-9,TRBJ1-4,TRBD1,TGTGCCAGCAGCTCGCGGACAGGGGCCCTGAACTTTGGAGAAAAACTGTTTTTT,CASSSRTGALNFGEKLFF
-,TRBV4-1,TRBJ2-7,-,TGCGCCAGCAGCCCCGGGCCAGGGGAGGGCGAGCAGTACTTC,CASSPGPGEGEQYF
-,TRBV30,TRBJ1-2,-,TGTGCCTGGAGTGTACTGGGTTTGGGTGGCTACACCTTC,CAWSVLGLGGYTF
once,TRBV7-8,TRBJ1-3,-,TGTGCCAGCAGCTTAACCTCCAATCCGGACACCATATATTTT,CASSLTSNPDTIYF
-,TRBV9,TRBJ2-2,TRBD1,TGTGCCAGCAGCGTAGGGACAGGGACAGGCACCGGGGAGCTGTTTTTT,CASSVGTGTGTGELFF
-,TRBV4-1,TRBJ2-1,TRBD2,TGCGCCAGCAGCCTAGGACTAGCGGTTGAGCAGTTCTTC,CASSLGLAVEQFF
-,TRBV11-2,TRBJ2-1,TRBD2,TGTGCCAGCAGCTTAGGGGGGGGTGAGCAGTTCTTC,CASSLGGGEQFF
-,TRBV9,TRBJ2-1,-,TGTGCCAGCACCTCAGCTTTGGGAAATGAGCAGTTCTTC,CASTSALGNEQFF
-,TRBV18,TRBJ1-5,-,TGTGCCAGCTCACCACCCCTTAATCAGCCCCAGCATTTT,CASSPPLNQPQHF
-,TRBV7-2,TRBJ2-1,-,TGTGCCAGCAGCTTAGTAATTTGGAACCCCGGGGGGCACAATGAGCAGTTCTTC,CASSLVIWNPGGHNEQFF
-,TRBV9,TRBJ2-3,-,TGTGCCAGCAGTGGACCGTCCCGACTCGGCACAGATACGCAGTATTTT,CASSGPSRLGTDTQYF
-,TRBV10-1,TRBJ2-1,-,TGCGCCACCCTGGTAAGTTCAGAGACCCCCCCCGATGAGCAGTTCTTC,CATLVSSETPPDEQFF
-,TRBV6-5,TRBJ2-3,TRBD2,TGTGCCAGCACTGGGGGGGGATACAAGGATACGCAGTATTTT,CASTGGGYKDTQYF
-,TRBV5-1,TRBJ2-2,-,TGCGCCAGACCGGGTACCGGGGAGCTGTTTTTT,CARPGTGELFF
-,TRBV4-1,TRBJ2-5,TRBD2,TGCGCCAGCAGCCAAGGGACTAGCGGGGAACAGTACTTC,CASSQGTSGEQYF
-,TRBV18,TRBJ1-2,TRBD1,TGTGCCAGCTCACCACTCTCAGGGGGTAATAACTATGGCTACACCTTC,CASSPLSGGNNYGYTF
-,TRBV4-2,TRBJ2-1,-,TGTGCCAGCAGCCAAACCGGCGACGTGCAGTTCTTC,CASSQTGDVQFF
-,TRBV14,TRBJ2-7,-,TGTGCCAGCAGCCAGGACGTCTCCTACGAGCAGTACTTC,CASSQDVSYEQYF
-,TRBV7-9,TRBJ2-7,-,TGTGCCAGTAAAGACGGGACAAGGGAATACGAGCAGTACTTC,CASKDGTREYEQYF
-,TRBV13,TRBJ2-3,TRBD2,TGTGCCAGCAGCCCGGCGGGCGGGGGACCCCCTGTCACAGATACGCAGTATTTT,CASSPAGGGPPVTDTQYF
once,TRBV6-6,TRBJ2-7,-,TGTGCCAGCAGTAACGAGCGCGAGCAGTACTTC,CASSNEREQYF
-,TRBV7-9,TRBJ1-2,-,TGTGCCAGCAGCTTAGGTCTGGGGGCGGATGGCTACACCTTC,CASSLGLGADGYTF
once,TRBV2,TRBJ2-5,-,TGTGCCAGCAGTGACCCACGTTCCGGGGTAGGTGAGCAGTACTTC,CASSDPRSGVGEQYF
once,TRBV7-3,TRBJ2-3,-,TGTGCCAGCAGCTCAATCTCCCGGGGGAACGGCACAGATACGCAGTATTTT,CASSSISRGNGTDTQYF
-,TRBV7-9,TRBJ1-4,-,TGTGCCAGCAGCTTACCCCGAGGGTCACCCGGACCTAATGAAAAACTGTTTTTT,CASSLPRGSPGPNEKLFF
-,TRBV11-2,TRBJ2-7,-,TGTGCCAGCAGCTTACAGGGCTACGAGCAGTACTTC,CASSLQGYEQYF
-,TRBV20-1,TRBJ1-1,-,TGCAGTGCTCGTAGGAACACTGAAGCTTTCTTT,CSARRNTEAFF
once,TRBV30,TRBJ2-3,-,TGTGCCTGGAGTTTCGGAGCGGCTAGCACAGATACGCAGTATTTT,CAWSFGAASTDTQYF
-,TRBV28,TRBJ1-5,-,TGTGCCAGCAGTTTATACCCCCCCCATCAGCCCCAGCATTTT,CASSLYPPHQPQHF
few,TRBV7-3,TRBJ1-2,TRBD1,TGTGCCAGCAGGCCGGCAGGGGGTGGCTACACCTTC,CASRPAGGGYTF
-,TRBV28,TRBJ1-1,-,TGTGCCAGCACCCCTATAGGGGGAAACACTGAAGCTTTCTTT,CASTPIGGNTEAFF
-,TRBV27,TRBJ2-3,-,TGTGCCAGCAGTTTCTCCGCAGATACGCAGTATTTT,CASSFSADTQYF
-,TRBV7-8,TRBJ2-7,-,TGTGCCAGCAGCGTCAACCAACAGGGCCACGAGCAGTACTTC,CASSVNQQGHEQYF